This TCR beta chain came from a study of blood T cells in healthy people across ages. The study's findings and limits: A greater number of naive CD4+ cells and higher diversity distinguished long-lived donors from aged donors.

CDR3 size: 13 residues. The junction had 10 bases not matched to a gene; V was cut back by 11 bases and J by 9 bases. CDR1 MDHEN and CDR2 SYDVKM come from the germline V gene. On this clonotype itself: The antigen remains unidentified.

Caucasian individuals from Russia who were healthy and aged roughly 6 to 95 acted as donors. Drawn from each donor were about 9 milliliters of peripheral blood. No fewer than 6 million PBMCs went into each sample. A second PCR of 7 to 11 cycles used a sample-barcoded 5' primer and a J-beta primer mix. TCRdb independently ran MiXCR on the 5' RACE reads; one entry per CDR3 protein. The repertoire consists of about 680,000 distinct CDR3 sequences, with approximately 50% occurring once and the leading ten covering under 35%. The sequenced material came from blood. This TCR was sampled from a woman aged 60-70 years in good health. V and J are TRBV28 and TRBJ2-6, with TRBD2 identical over 7 bases. The CDR3 region has the DNA TGTGCCTGCTGGGGGGGAAAAGTCAACGTCCTGACTTTC. Translating it yields CACWGGKVNVLTF.